Listed below are T cell receptor beta chains from one sample, sequenced in a study of blood T cells in healthy people across ages. TCRdb re-analysed the 5' RACE reads in MiXCR, keeping a single row per CDR3 protein. In the table there are 700,000 to 850,000 distinct CDR3 sequences, roughly 53% of which are singletons. Sequenced material: blood. These receptors were obtained from a man at least 80 years old in good health. CDR3s include the opening cysteine and the closing phenylalanine or tryptophan. The order of the fields is V gene, D gene, clone size, J gene, CDR3 protein, CDR3 DNA. The D gene is left open where the match is weak. The size of a clone is reported for some rows only, either as once, few or many, or as a class for expanded clones.

v_call: TRBV12-3/TRBV12-4; d_call: -; clone_size: few; j_call: TRBJ2-7; cdr3_aa: CASSFGTNYEQYF; cdr3_nt: TGTGCCAGCAGTTTTGGGACAAACTACGAGCAGTACTTC
v_call: TRBV5-1; d_call: TRBD2; clone_size: -; j_call: TRBJ2-3; cdr3_aa: CASSEGGLAFADTQYF; cdr3_nt: TGCGCCAGCAGCGAGGGGGGACTAGCGTTCGCAGATACGCAGTATTTT
v_call: TRBV20-1; d_call: TRBD2; clone_size: once; j_call: TRBJ2-3; cdr3_aa: CSARESGRAPDTQYF; cdr3_nt: TGCAGTGCTAGAGAGAGCGGGAGGGCCCCAGATACGCAGTATTTT
v_call: TRBV15; d_call: -; clone_size: few; j_call: TRBJ2-5; cdr3_aa: CATSRVAEETQYF; cdr3_nt: TGTGCCACCAGCAGAGTTGCTGAGGAGACCCAGTACTTC
v_call: TRBV11-2; d_call: TRBD2; clone_size: few; j_call: TRBJ2-7; cdr3_aa: CASSLIGRVYEQYF; cdr3_nt: TGTGCCAGCAGCTTGATCGGGAGGGTCTACGAGCAGTACTTC
v_call: TRBV9; d_call: -; clone_size: -; j_call: TRBJ2-1; cdr3_aa: CASSVVPYLGEQFF; cdr3_nt: TGTGCCAGCAGCGTAGTACCCTACTTGGGAGAGCAGTTCTTC
v_call: TRBV3-1; d_call: -; clone_size: -; j_call: TRBJ1-4; cdr3_aa: CASSQEYGQLFF; cdr3_nt: TGTGCCAGCAGCCAAGAATATGGACAGCTGTTTTTT
v_call: TRBV15; d_call: -; clone_size: -; j_call: TRBJ2-7; cdr3_aa: CATSRGGQGYHEQYF; cdr3_nt: TGTGCCACCAGCAGAGGTGGGCAGGGATACCACGAGCAGTACTTC
v_call: TRBV7-2; d_call: TRBD2; clone_size: -; j_call: TRBJ2-3; cdr3_aa: CASSRDRTSDIRYAYF; cdr3_nt: TGTGCCAGCAGCCGCGACAGGACTAGCGACATCAGATACGCGTATTTT
v_call: TRBV9; d_call: -; clone_size: -; j_call: TRBJ2-7; cdr3_aa: CASSVGAGRTSCEQYF; cdr3_nt: TGTGCCAGCAGCGTAGGGGCGGGGAGAACCTCCTGCGAGCAGTACTTC
v_call: TRBV7-9; d_call: -; clone_size: -; j_call: TRBJ1-2; cdr3_aa: CASARGSNYGYTF; cdr3_nt: TGTGCCAGCGCGAGGGGGTCTAACTATGGCTACACCTTC
v_call: TRBV7-8; d_call: TRBD2; clone_size: -; j_call: TRBJ2-3; cdr3_aa: CASRPIAGGEHRYVYF; cdr3_nt: TGTGCCAGCAGGCCAATAGCGGGAGGGGAGCACAGATACGTGTATTTT
v_call: TRBV28; d_call: -; clone_size: -; j_call: TRBJ2-7; cdr3_aa: CASRSPSASYEQYF; cdr3_nt: TGTGCCAGCAGATCGCCTAGCGCCTCCTACGAGCAGTACTTC
v_call: TRBV21-1; d_call: -; clone_size: once; j_call: TRBJ1-2; cdr3_aa: CASSKGRGQNYGYTF; cdr3_nt: TGTGCCAGCAGCAAAGGGCGGGGACAGAACTATGGCTACACCTTC
v_call: TRBV5-1; d_call: -; clone_size: few; j_call: TRBJ2-2; cdr3_aa: CAGSPLGGTTGELFF; cdr3_nt: TGCGCCGGCAGCCCGCTCGGCGGGACCACCGGGGAGCTGTTTTTT
v_call: TRBV20-1; d_call: TRBD2; clone_size: -; j_call: TRBJ2-1; cdr3_aa: CSLLGTSGSPNEQFF; cdr3_nt: TGCAGCTTACTCGGGACTAGCGGGAGTCCCAATGAGCAGTTCTTC
v_call: TRBV12-3/TRBV12-4; d_call: TRBD2; clone_size: -; j_call: TRBJ2-7; cdr3_aa: CASSLYRASGTLYEQYF; cdr3_nt: TGTGCCAGCAGTCTTTACAGGGCTAGCGGGACACTCTACGAGCAGTACTTC
v_call: TRBV29-1; d_call: TRBD1; clone_size: -; j_call: TRBJ2-3; cdr3_aa: CSGGTGVSTDTQYF; cdr3_nt: TGCAGCGGGGGGACAGGGGTTAGCACAGATACGCAGTATTTT
v_call: TRBV12-3/TRBV12-4; d_call: -; clone_size: -; j_call: TRBJ2-7; cdr3_aa: CASSSTLGLSYEQYF; cdr3_nt: TGTGCCAGCAGTTCTACACTAGGGTTGAGCTACGAGCAGTACTTC
v_call: TRBV4-1; d_call: TRBD2; clone_size: few; j_call: TRBJ2-1; cdr3_aa: CASSQDLASGYNEQFF; cdr3_nt: TGCGCCAGCAGCCAAGATCTGGCTAGCGGTTACAATGAGCAGTTCTTC
v_call: TRBV20-1; d_call: TRBD2; clone_size: -; j_call: TRBJ2-7; cdr3_aa: CSAATSARPYEQYF; cdr3_nt: TGCAGTGCAGCGACTAGCGCCCGACCCTACGAGCAGTACTTC
v_call: TRBV12-3/TRBV12-4; d_call: TRBD2; clone_size: few; j_call: TRBJ2-3; cdr3_aa: CASRQLAGTPDTQYF; cdr3_nt: TGTGCCAGCAGGCAACTAGCGGGAACCCCAGATACGCAGTATTTT
v_call: TRBV5-5; d_call: TRBD1; clone_size: once; j_call: TRBJ2-5; cdr3_aa: CASSLGEGQRETQYF; cdr3_nt: TGTGCCAGCAGCTTGGGAGAGGGACAGAGGGAGACCCAGTACTTC
v_call: TRBV6-2/TRBV6-3; d_call: -; clone_size: -; j_call: TRBJ2-1; cdr3_aa: CASRDGGAGNEQFF; cdr3_nt: TGTGCCAGCCGCGACGGGGGAGCTGGCAATGAGCAGTTCTTC
v_call: TRBV5-5; d_call: -; clone_size: -; j_call: TRBJ1-2; cdr3_aa: CASSLGGGAPANYGYTF; cdr3_nt: TGTGCCAGCAGCTTGGGGGGCGGCGCCCCAGCTAACTATGGCTACACCTTC
v_call: TRBV20-1; d_call: -; clone_size: -; j_call: TRBJ2-7; cdr3_aa: CSARGRGRVYEQYF; cdr3_nt: TGCAGTGCTAGAGGAAGGGGCAGGGTTTACGAGCAGTACTTC
v_call: TRBV10-3; d_call: -; clone_size: -; j_call: TRBJ1-1; cdr3_aa: CAISEGGENTEAFF; cdr3_nt: TGTGCCATTAGTGAAGGAGGGGAGAACACTGAAGCTTTCTTT
v_call: TRBV7-9; d_call: -; clone_size: -; j_call: TRBJ2-7; cdr3_aa: CASSPRGTGEGYF; cdr3_nt: TGTGCCAGCAGTCCGCGGGGTACAGGGGAAGGGTACTTC
v_call: TRBV12-3/TRBV12-4; d_call: -; clone_size: -; j_call: TRBJ2-2; cdr3_aa: CASSNREGPSGELFF; cdr3_nt: TGTGCCAGCAGTAACAGGGAGGGACCATCGGGGGAGCTGTTTTTT
v_call: TRBV5-1; d_call: -; clone_size: -; j_call: TRBJ1-2; cdr3_aa: CASSLDAGMGGYTF; cdr3_nt: TGCGCCAGCAGCTTGGACGCAGGGATGGGTGGCTACACCTTC
v_call: TRBV5-1; d_call: -; clone_size: -; j_call: TRBJ2-2; cdr3_aa: CASSADGTGELFF; cdr3_nt: TGCGCCAGCAGCGCAGACGGCACCGGGGAGCTGTTTTTT
v_call: TRBV5-6; d_call: TRBD1; clone_size: -; j_call: TRBJ2-5; cdr3_aa: CASLTGGPQETQYF; cdr3_nt: TGTGCCAGCCTTACAGGGGGCCCCCAAGAGACCCAGTACTTC
v_call: TRBV2; d_call: TRBD1; clone_size: -; j_call: TRBJ2-3; cdr3_aa: CASSPGQTTDTQYF; cdr3_nt: TGTGCCAGCAGCCCGGGACAGACTACAGATACGCAGTATTTT
v_call: TRBV6-2/TRBV6-3; d_call: TRBD2; clone_size: -; j_call: TRBJ2-7; cdr3_aa: CASKRAGGEQYF; cdr3_nt: TGTGCCAGCAAGCGAGCGGGAGGCGAGCAGTACTTC
v_call: TRBV15; d_call: -; clone_size: -; j_call: TRBJ2-7; cdr3_aa: CATSRASWRERPEVYEQYF; cdr3_nt: TGTGCCACCAGCAGAGCGTCGTGGCGGGAAAGACCTGAGGTGTACGAGCAGTACTTC
v_call: TRBV11-2; d_call: -; clone_size: -; j_call: TRBJ1-2; cdr3_aa: CASSLEPVNYGYTF; cdr3_nt: TGTGCCAGCAGCTTAGAGCCCGTTAACTATGGCTACACCTTC
v_call: TRBV6-1; d_call: TRBD1; clone_size: once; j_call: TRBJ2-7; cdr3_aa: CASGTGIYEQYF; cdr3_nt: TGTGCCAGCGGGACAGGGATCTACGAGCAGTACTTC
v_call: TRBV2; d_call: TRBD2; clone_size: -; j_call: TRBJ2-1; cdr3_aa: CASRLSSGRYNEQFF; cdr3_nt: TGTGCCAGCAGATTGTCTAGCGGGCGATACAATGAGCAGTTCTTC
v_call: TRBV7-9; d_call: -; clone_size: few; j_call: TRBJ2-5; cdr3_aa: CASSQEGGQETQYF; cdr3_nt: TGTGCCAGCAGTCAGGAGGGGGGACAAGAGACCCAGTACTTC
v_call: TRBV29-1; d_call: TRBD1; clone_size: few; j_call: TRBJ2-3; cdr3_aa: CSGTGGGGYAYF; cdr3_nt: TGCAGCGGCACAGGGGGCGGCGGATACGCGTATTTT
v_call: TRBV3-1; d_call: TRBD2; clone_size: -; j_call: TRBJ2-3; cdr3_aa: CASSRGLAGVGDTQYF; cdr3_nt: TGTGCCAGCAGCCGGGGACTAGCGGGAGTAGGGGATACGCAGTATTTT
v_call: TRBV11-2; d_call: TRBD1; clone_size: -; j_call: TRBJ2-3; cdr3_aa: CASSPTTGTGGRRYAYF; cdr3_nt: TGTGCCAGCAGCCCAACCACCGGGACAGGGGGCCGCAGATACGCGTATTTT
v_call: TRBV6-2/TRBV6-3; d_call: TRBD2; clone_size: many; j_call: TRBJ2-6; cdr3_aa: CASSYRGSRPGANVLTF; cdr3_nt: TGTGCCAGCAGTTACCGCGGGAGTAGACCCGGGGCCAACGTCCTGACTTTC
v_call: TRBV2; d_call: -; clone_size: -; j_call: TRBJ1-2; cdr3_aa: CASTLKGQGNYGYTF; cdr3_nt: TGTGCCAGCACCCTGAAGGGCCAGGGGAACTATGGCTACACCTTC
v_call: TRBV27; d_call: -; clone_size: -; j_call: TRBJ2-7; cdr3_aa: CASSGAKGYEQYF; cdr3_nt: TGTGCCAGCTCGGGGGCGAAGGGCTACGAGCAGTACTTC
v_call: TRBV12-3/TRBV12-4; d_call: -; clone_size: -; j_call: TRBJ2-1; cdr3_aa: CASFPGYPYNEQFF; cdr3_nt: TGTGCCAGCTTCCCCGGGTATCCGTACAATGAGCAGTTCTTC
v_call: TRBV20-1; d_call: TRBD2; clone_size: -; j_call: TRBJ2-1; cdr3_aa: CSARQNKGLAGGVSYNEQFF; cdr3_nt: TGCAGTGCTAGACAAAACAAAGGACTAGCGGGAGGGGTATCCTACAATGAGCAGTTCTTC
v_call: TRBV6-1; d_call: TRBD2; clone_size: -; j_call: TRBJ2-5; cdr3_aa: CASSEVFGSGTWEQYF; cdr3_nt: TGTGCCAGCAGTGAAGTGTTTGGAAGCGGGACCTGGGAGCAGTACTTC
v_call: TRBV13; d_call: TRBD1; clone_size: -; j_call: TRBJ1-3; cdr3_aa: CASSNSGQGNTIYF; cdr3_nt: TGTGCCAGCTCCAATAGCGGACAGGGGAACACCATATATTTT
v_call: TRBV10-3; d_call: -; clone_size: few; j_call: TRBJ2-3; cdr3_aa: CAISEQRDGTDTQYF; cdr3_nt: TGTGCCATCAGTGAACAGCGAGATGGCACAGATACGCAGTATTTT